These T cell receptor beta chains were read from a single sample in a study of T cells in Graves' hyperthyroidism and ophthalmopathy. MiXCR, run by TCRdb on the multiplex PCR reads, gives a single entry per CDR3 protein. Among 250,000 or so distinct CDR3 sequences listed, about 15% were seen once. The sample consisted of blood. These receptors originate from a woman in her 50s with Graves' hyperthyroidism that later progressed to Graves' ophthalmopathy. The CDR3 runs from the conserved cysteine through the conserved F or W. D genes are given only for firm matches. Size is stated for part of the rows, as once, few or many counts, or as a class when the clone is expanded.

V gene	D gene	J gene	clone size	CDR3 protein
TRBV30	TRBD1	TRBJ1-1	many	CAWGSGQHTEAFF
TRBV28	TRBD2	TRBJ2-7	many	CASTTGGAYEQYF
TRBV28	-	TRBJ1-1	many	CASSSFAGATEAFF
TRBV7-6	-	TRBJ1-2	many	CASSQNTGLYGYTF
TRBV7-7	-	TRBJ2-2	many	CASSLDITGELFF
TRBV6-6	TRBD1	TRBJ1-3	few	CASSYGTGGNTIYF
TRBV28	TRBD1	TRBJ1-1	once	CASGPRTGQERTEAFF
TRBV6-1	TRBD1	TRBJ1-2	many	CASSARDREWSGYTF
TRBV28	-	TRBJ1-1	few	CASLRDATANTEAFF
TRBV7-3	TRBD2	TRBJ2-7	many	CASSSSGLSPQYF
TRBV12-3/TRBV12-4	TRBD2	TRBJ2-3	-	CASSLATSGQEYF
TRBV3-1	TRBD1	TRBJ1-2	many	CASSLRGQGTNYGYTF
TRBV28	-	TRBJ1-1	many	CASSHPDGANTEAFF